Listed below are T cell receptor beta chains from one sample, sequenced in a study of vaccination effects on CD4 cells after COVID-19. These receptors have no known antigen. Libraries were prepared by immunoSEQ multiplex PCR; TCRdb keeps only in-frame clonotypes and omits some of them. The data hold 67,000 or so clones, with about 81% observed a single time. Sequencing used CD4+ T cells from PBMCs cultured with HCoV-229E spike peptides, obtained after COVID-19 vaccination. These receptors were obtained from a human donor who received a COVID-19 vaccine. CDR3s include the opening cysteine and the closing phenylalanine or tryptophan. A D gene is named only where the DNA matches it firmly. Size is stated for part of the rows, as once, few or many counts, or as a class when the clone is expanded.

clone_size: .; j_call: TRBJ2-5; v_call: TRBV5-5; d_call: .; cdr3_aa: CASSLRETQYF; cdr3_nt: TGTGCCAGCAGCTTGAGAGAGACCCAGTACTTC
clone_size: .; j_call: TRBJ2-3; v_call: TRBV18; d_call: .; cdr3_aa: CASSSSGADTQYF; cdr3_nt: TGTGCCAGCTCATCGTCAGGCGCAGATACGCAGTATTTT
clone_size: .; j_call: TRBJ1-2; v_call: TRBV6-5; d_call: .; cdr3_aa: CASRLPANYGYTF; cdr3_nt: TGTGCCAGCAGGCTACCTGCTAACTATGGCTACACCTTC
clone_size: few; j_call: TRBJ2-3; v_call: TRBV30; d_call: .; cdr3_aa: CAWSRASSTDTQYF; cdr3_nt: TGTGCCTGGAGTAGGGCCTCTAGCACAGATACGCAGTATTTT
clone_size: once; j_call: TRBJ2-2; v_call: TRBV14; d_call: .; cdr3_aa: CASSQDPDPPTGELFF; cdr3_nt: TGTGCCAGCAGCCAAGATCCGGACCCCCCGACCGGGGAGCTGTTTTTT
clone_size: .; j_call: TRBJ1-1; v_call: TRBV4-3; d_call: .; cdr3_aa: CASSQDWGEGTLF; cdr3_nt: .
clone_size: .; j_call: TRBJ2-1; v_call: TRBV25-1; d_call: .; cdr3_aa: CASRIQGGRNEQFF; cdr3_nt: TGTGCCAGCAGGATCCAGGGGGGCAGGAATGAGCAGTTCTTC
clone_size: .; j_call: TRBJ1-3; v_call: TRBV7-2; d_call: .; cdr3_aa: CASSLMPGASGNTIYF; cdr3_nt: TGTGCCAGCAGCTTAATGCCTGGGGCTTCGGGAAACACCATATATTTT
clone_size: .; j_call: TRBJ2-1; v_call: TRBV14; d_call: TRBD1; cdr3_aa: CASSPFGQGQPYNEQFF; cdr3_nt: TGTGCCAGCAGCCCTTTTGGACAGGGGCAACCTTACAATGAGCAGTTCTTC
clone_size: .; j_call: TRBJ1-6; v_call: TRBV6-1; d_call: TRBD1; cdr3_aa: CASSEVDRSPSPLHF; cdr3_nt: TGTGCCAGCAGTGAAGTGGACAGGAGCCCGTCACCCCTCCACTTT
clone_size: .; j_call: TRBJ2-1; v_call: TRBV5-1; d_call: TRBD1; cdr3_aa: CASSSGQGAYNEQFF; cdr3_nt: TGCGCCAGCAGCTCAGGACAGGGTGCCTACAATGAGCAGTTCTTC
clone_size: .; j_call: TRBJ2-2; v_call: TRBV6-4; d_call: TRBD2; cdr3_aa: CASTRTSGGPNTGELFF; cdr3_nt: TGTGCCAGCACCCGGACTAGCGGGGGACCTAACACCGGGGAGCTGTTTTTT
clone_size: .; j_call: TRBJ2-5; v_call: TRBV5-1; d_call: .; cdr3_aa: CASSLDWGRETQYF; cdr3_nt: TGCGCCAGCAGCTTGGATTGGGGTCGGGAGACCCAGTACTTC
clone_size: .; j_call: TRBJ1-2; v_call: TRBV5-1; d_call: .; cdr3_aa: CASSDLGTANYGYTF; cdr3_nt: TGCGCCAGCAGCGACCTCGGGACGGCCAACTATGGCTACACCTTC
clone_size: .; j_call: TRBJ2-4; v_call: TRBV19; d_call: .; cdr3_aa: CASSISLRAKNIQYF; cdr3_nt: TGTGCCAGTAGTATTTCGCTTCGAGCCAAAAACATTCAGTACTTC
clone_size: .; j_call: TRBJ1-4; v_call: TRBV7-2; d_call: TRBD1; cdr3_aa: CASSFLGQGDEKLFF; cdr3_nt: TGTGCCAGCAGCTTCCTTGGACAGGGCGATGAAAAACTGTTTTTT
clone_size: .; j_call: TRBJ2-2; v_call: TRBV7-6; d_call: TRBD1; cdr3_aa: CASRGTGGFETGELFF; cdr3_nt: TGTGCCAGCAGAGGGACAGGGGGGTTTGAAACCGGGGAGCTGTTTTTT
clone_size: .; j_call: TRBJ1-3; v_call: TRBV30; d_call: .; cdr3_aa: CAWRTGLSGNTIYF; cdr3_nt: TGTGCCTGGAGGACGGGCCTCTCTGGAAACACCATATATTTT
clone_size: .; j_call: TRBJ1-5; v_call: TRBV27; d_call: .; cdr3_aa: CASTLRWGSNQPQHF; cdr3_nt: TGTGCCAGCACCTTACGTTGGGGTAGCAATCAGCCCCAGCATTTT
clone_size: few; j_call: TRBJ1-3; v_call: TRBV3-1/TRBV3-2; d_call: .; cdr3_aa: CASSQNNRANTIYF; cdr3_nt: TGTGCCAGCAGCCAAAATAACAGGGCCAACACCATATATTTT
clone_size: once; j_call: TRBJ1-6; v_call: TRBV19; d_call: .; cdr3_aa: CASSILSSYNSPLHF; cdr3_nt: TGTGCCAGTAGTATCTTAAGCTCCTATAATTCACCCCTCCACTTT
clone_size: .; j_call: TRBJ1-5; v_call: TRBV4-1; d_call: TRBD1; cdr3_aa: CASSQDGGTAKLQHF; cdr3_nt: TGCGCCAGCAGCCAAGATGGCGGGACAGCCAAACTCCAGCATTTT
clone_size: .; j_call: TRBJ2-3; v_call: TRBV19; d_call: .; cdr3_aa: CASSISGPASDTQYF; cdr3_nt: TGTGCCAGTAGTATATCGGGACCAGCCTCAGATACGCAGTATTTT
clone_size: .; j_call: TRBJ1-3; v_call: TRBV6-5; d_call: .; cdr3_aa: CASSRTDNSGNTIYF; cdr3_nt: TGTGCCAGCAGTAGGACAGACAACTCTGGAAACACCATATATTTT
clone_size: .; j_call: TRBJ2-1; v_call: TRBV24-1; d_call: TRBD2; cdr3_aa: CATSDQTSGGPIGQFF; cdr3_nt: TGTGCCACCAGTGACCAGACTAGCGGGGGTCCCATTGGGCAGTTCTTC
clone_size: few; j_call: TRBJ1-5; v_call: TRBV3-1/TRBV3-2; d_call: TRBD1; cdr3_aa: CASSFTGGSQPQHF; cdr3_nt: TGTGCCAGCAGCTTTACAGGGGGCAGTCAGCCCCAGCATTTT
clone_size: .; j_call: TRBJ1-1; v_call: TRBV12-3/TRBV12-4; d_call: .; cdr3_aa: CASSPGRDTEAFF; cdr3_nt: TGTGCCAGCAGCCCCGGACGGGACACTGAAGCTTTCTTT
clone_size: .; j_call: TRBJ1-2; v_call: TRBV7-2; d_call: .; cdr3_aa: CASSPGTNYGYTF; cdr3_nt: TGTGCCAGCAGCCCGGGTACTAACTATGGCTACACCTTC
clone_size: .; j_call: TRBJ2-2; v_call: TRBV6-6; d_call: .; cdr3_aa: CASSYGERISTGELFF; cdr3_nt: TGTGCCAGCAGTTACGGGGAACGGATAAGTACCGGGGAGCTGTTTTTT
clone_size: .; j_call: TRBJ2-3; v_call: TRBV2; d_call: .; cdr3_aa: CASSAGPDTQYF; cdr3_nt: TGTGCCAGCAGTGCGGGCCCTGATACGCAGTATTTT
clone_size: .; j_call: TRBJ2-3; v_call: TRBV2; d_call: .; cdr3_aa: CASRGRRLSTDTQYF; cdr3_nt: TGTGCCAGCAGGGGCCGACGCCTTAGCACAGATACGCAGTATTTT
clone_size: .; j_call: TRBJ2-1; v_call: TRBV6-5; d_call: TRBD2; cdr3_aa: CASSLLAGPRNEQFF; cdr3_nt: TGTGCCAGCAGTCTACTAGCGGGACCCCGCAATGAGCAGTTCTTC
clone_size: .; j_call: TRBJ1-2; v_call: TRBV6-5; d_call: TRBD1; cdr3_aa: CASRYQGTGFPYF; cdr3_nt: TGTGCCAGCAGATACCAGGGGACAGGGTTTCCTTACTTC
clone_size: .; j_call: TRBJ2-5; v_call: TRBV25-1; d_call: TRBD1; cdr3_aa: CASRSTGDLETQYF; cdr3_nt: TGTGCCAGCCGTTCGACAGGGGACTTGGAGACCCAGTACTTC
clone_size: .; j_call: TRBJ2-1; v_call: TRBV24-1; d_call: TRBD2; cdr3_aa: CATSDPTSGGFHEQFF; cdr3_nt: TGTGCCACCAGTGACCCCACTAGCGGGGGGTTCCATGAGCAGTTCTTC
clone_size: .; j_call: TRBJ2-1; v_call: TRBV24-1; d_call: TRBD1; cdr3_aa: CATSDSYRQGASYNEQFF; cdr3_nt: TGTGCCACCAGTGATTCGTATAGACAGGGGGCTTCCTACAATGAGCAGTTCTTC
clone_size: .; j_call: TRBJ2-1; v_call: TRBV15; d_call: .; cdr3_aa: CATSRDPGHYNEQFF; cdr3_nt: TGTGCCACCAGCAGAGATCCAGGCCATTACAATGAGCAGTTCTTC
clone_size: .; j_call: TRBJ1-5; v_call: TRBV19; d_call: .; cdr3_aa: CASLGGALMAQHF; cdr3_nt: TGTGCCAGCCTAGGGGGAGCTCTCATGGCCCAGCATTTT
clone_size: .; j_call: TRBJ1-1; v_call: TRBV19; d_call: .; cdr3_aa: CAAGQGITEAFF; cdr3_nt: TGTGCCGCCGGGCAGGGGATCACTGAAGCTTTCTTT
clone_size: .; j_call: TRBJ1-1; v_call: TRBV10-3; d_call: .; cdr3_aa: CASTPGGGNTEAFF; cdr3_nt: TGTGCCTCTACCCCCGGGGGAGGGAACACTGAAGCTTTCTTT
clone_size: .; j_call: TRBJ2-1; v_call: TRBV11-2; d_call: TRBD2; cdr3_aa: CASSPLAGGHSYEQFF; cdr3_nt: TGTGCCAGCAGCCCTCTAGCGGGGGGGCACTCCTATGAGCAGTTCTTC
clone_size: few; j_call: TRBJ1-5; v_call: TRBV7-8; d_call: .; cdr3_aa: CASSPQGQPQHF; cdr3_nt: TGTGCCAGCAGTCCCCAGGGTCAGCCCCAGCATTTT
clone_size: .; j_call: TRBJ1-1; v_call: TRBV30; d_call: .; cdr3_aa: CAWSLGRGVVVAFF; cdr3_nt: TGTGCCTGGAGCCTTGGACGGGGGGTCGTCGTAGCTTTCTTT
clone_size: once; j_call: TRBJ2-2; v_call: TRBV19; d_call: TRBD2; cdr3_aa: CASPQRGENGELFF; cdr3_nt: TGTGCCTCCCCCCAGCGGGGGGAAAACGGGGAGCTGTTTTTT
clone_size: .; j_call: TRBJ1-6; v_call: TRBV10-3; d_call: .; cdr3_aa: CAIRAGDNSPLHF; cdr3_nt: TGTGCCATCAGGGCAGGGGATAATTCACCCCTCCACTTT
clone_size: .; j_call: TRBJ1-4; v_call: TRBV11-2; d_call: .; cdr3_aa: CASSLSGGDYWDEKLFF; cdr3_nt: TGTGCCAGCAGCTTATCGGGGGGCGACTATTGGGATGAAAAACTGTTTTTT
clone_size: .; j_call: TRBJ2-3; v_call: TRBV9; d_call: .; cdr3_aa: CASSGRAAEGTQYF; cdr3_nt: TGTGCCAGCTCCGGGCGGGCCGCGGAAGGGACGCAGTATTTT
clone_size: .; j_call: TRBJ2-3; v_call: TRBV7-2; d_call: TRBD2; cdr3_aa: CASSPFSLAGGLGTQYF; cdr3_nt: TGTGCCAGCAGCCCTTTCTCCTTGGCGGGGGGACTGGGTACGCAGTATTTT
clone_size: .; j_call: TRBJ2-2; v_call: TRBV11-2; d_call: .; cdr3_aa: CASRINTGELFF; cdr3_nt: TGTGCCAGCAGGATAAACACCGGGGAGCTGTTTTTT
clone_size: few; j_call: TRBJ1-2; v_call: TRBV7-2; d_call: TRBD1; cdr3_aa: CASSQPRTGGNYGYTF; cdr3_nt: TGTGCCAGCAGTCAGCCCCGGACAGGGGGCAACTATGGCTACACCTTC
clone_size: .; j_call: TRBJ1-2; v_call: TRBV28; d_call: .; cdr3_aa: CASLRGLNYGYTF; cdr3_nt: TGTGCCAGCCTGAGGGGGTTAAACTATGGCTACACCTTC
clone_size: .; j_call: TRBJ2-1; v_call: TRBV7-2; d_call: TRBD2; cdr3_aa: CASRAPGLGHEQFF; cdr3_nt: TGTGCCAGCAGGGCACCGGGACTAGGACATGAGCAGTTCTTC
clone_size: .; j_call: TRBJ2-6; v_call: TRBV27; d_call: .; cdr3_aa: CASRMDGSPSGANVLTF; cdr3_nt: TGTGCCAGCAGGATGGACGGGAGTCCCTCTGGGGCCAACGTCCTGACTTTC
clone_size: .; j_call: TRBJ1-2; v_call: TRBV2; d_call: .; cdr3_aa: CASSAMTSIYGYTF; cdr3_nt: TGTGCCAGCAGTGCCATGACAAGTATCTATGGCTACACCTTC
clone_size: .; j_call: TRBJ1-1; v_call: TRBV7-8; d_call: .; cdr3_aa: CASSPRIPGTGMTEAFF; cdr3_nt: TGTGCCAGCAGCCCCCGAATCCCCGGAACAGGGATGACTGAAGCTTTCTTT
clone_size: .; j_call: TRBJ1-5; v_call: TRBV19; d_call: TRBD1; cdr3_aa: CASTTQGIGNQPQHF; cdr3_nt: TGTGCCAGTACCACACAGGGGATTGGAAATCAGCCCCAGCATTTT
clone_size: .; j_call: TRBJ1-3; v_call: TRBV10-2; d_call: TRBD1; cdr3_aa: CASSRQGAENTIYF; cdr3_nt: TGCGCCAGCAGTCGGCAGGGGGCCGAAAACACCATATATTTT